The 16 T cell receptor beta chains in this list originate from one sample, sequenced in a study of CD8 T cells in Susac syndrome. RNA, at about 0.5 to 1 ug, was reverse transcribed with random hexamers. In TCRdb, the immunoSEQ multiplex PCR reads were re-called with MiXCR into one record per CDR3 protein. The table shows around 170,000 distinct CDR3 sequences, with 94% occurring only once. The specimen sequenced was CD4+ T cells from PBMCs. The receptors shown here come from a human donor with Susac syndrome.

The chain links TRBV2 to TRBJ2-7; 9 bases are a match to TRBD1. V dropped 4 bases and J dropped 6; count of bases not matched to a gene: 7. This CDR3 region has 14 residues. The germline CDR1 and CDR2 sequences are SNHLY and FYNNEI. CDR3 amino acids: CASSGTGEVGEQYF. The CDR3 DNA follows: TGTGCCAGCAGTGGGACAGGGGAAGTAGGCGAGCAGTACTTC.

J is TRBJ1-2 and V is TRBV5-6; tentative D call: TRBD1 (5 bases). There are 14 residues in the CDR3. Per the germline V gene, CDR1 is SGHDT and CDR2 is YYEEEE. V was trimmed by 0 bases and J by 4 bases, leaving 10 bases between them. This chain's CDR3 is CASSLAGSSYGYTF. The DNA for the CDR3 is TGTGCCAGCAGCTTGGCAGGGTCGAGCTATGGCTACACCTTC. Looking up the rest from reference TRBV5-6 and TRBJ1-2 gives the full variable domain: DAGVTQSPTHLIKTRGQQVTLRCSPKSGHDTVSWYQQALGQGPQFIFQYYEEEERQRGNFPDRFSGHQFPNYSSELNVNALLLGDSALYLCASSLAGSSYGYTFGSGTRLTVV.

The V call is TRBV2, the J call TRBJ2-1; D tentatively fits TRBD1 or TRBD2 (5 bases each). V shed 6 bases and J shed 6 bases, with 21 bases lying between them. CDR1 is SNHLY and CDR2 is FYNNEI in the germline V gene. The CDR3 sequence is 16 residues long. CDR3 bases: TGTGCCAGCAGGGATGGGACGGATCGGTCGGGCAATGAGCAGTTCTTC. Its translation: CASRDGTDRSGNEQFF.

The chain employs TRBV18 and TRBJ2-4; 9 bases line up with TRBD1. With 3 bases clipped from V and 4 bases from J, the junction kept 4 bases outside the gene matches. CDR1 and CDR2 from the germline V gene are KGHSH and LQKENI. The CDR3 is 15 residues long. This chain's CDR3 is CASSPLGTGKNIQYF. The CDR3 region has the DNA TGTGCCAGCTCACCCCTAGGGACAGGGAAAAACATTCAGTACTTC.

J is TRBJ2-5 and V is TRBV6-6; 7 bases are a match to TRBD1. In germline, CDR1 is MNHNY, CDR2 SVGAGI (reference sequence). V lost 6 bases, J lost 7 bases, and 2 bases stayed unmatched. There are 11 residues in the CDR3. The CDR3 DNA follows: TGTGCCAGCAGCACAGGGGTGACCCAGTACTTC. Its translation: CASSTGVTQYF.

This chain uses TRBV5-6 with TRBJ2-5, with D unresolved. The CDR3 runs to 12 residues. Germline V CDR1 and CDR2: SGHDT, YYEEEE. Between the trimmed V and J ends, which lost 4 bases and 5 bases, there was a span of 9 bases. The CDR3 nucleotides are TGTGCCAGCAGCGCGAGGTGGGAGACCCAGTACTTC. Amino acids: CASSARWETQYF.

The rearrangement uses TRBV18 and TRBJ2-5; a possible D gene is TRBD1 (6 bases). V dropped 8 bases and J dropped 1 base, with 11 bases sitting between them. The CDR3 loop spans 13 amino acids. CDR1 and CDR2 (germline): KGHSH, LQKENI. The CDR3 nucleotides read TGTGCCAGCACCGGACAGTCCCAAGAGACCCAGTACTTC. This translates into CASTGQSQETQYF.

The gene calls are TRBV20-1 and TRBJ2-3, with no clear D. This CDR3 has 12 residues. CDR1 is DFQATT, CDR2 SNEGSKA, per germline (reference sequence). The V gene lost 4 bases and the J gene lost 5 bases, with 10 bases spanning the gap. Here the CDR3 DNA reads TGCAGTGCTACCCGAAAGGTAGATACGCAGTATTTT. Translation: CSATRKVDTQYF.

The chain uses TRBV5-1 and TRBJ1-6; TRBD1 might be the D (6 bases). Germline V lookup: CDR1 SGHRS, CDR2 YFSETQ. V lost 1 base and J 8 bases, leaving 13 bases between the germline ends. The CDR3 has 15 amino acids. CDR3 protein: CASSLKGGNDSPLHF. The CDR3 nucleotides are TGCGCCAGCAGCTTGAAGGGGGGCAACGATTCACCCCTCCACTTT. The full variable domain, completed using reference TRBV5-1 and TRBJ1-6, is KAGVTQTPRYLIKTRGQQVTLSCSPISGHRSVSWYQQTPGQGLQFLFEYFSETQRNKGNFPGRFSGRQFSNSRSEMNVSTLELGDSALYLCASSLKGGNDSPLHFGNGTRLTVT.

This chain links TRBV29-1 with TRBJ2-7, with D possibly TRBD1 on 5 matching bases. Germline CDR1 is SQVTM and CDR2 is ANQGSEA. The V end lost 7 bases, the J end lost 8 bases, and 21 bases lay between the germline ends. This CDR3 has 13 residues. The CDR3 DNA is TGCAGCGCCCACGACAGTTCTACTACGAAGCAGTACTTC. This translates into CSAHDSSTTKQYF.

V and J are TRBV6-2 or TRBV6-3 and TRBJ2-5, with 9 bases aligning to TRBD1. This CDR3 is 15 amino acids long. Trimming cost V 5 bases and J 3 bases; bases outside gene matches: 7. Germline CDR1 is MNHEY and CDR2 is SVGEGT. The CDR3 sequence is CASSPTRTGEETQYF. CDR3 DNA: TGTGCCAGCAGTCCCACCCGGACAGGGGAAGAGACCCAGTACTTC.

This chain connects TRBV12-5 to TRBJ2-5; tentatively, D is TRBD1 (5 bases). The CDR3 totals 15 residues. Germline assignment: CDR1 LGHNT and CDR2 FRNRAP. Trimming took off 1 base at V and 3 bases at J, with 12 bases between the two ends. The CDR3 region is CASGLGLGEKETQYF. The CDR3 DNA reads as TGTGCTAGTGGTTTGGGGCTAGGGGAAAAAGAGACCCAGTACTTC.

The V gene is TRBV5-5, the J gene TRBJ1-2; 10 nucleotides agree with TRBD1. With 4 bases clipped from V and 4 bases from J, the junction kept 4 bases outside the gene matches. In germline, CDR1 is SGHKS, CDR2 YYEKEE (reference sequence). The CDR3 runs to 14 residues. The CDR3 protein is CASSGGQGIYGYTF. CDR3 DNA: TGTGCCAGCAGCGGGGGACAGGGGATCTATGGCTACACCTTC.

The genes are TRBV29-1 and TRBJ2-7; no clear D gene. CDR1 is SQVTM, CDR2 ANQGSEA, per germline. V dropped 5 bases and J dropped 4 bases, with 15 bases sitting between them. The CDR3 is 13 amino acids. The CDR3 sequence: CSVTGSEKYEQYF. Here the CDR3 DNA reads TGCAGCGTTACGGGTTCAGAGAAGTACGAGCAGTACTTC.

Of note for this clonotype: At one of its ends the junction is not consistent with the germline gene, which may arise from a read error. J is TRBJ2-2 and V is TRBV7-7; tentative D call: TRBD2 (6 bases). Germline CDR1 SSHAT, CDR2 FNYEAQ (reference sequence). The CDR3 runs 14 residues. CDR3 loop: CASSLGRTTGELFF. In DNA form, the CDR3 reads TGTGCTAGCAGCCTCGGGAGAACCACCGGGGAGCTGTTTTTT.

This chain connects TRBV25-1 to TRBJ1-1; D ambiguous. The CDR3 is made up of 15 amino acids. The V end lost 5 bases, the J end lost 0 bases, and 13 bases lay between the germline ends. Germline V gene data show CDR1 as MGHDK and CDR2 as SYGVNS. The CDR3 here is CASSPHLDMNTEAFF. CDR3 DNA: TGTGCCAGCAGTCCGCACTTAGACATGAACACTGAAGCTTTCTTT.